Reported below is one T cell receptor beta chain. Individual cDNA molecules received unique molecular identifiers in the library. TCRdb redid the calling of the RACE reads with MiXCR, one entry per CDR3 protein. In the table there are 100,000 or so distinct CDR3 sequences, roughly a third of which are singletons. Germline assignment: CDR1 MNHEY and CDR2 SVGEGT. This CDR3 region has 15 residues. The V segment lost 1 base and the J segment 4 bases; nucleotides outside the gene matches: 4. This entry is derived from a study of human T cells and chemical hapten exposure. Time point noted: patch test 3, about 24 weeks after DPC sensitization. As to treatment: therapeutic diphenylcyclopropenone sensitization with weekly scalp DPC.

This sample comprised whole blood, obtained in connection with sensitization to the hapten diphenylcyclopropenone (DPC). This receptor was identified in a man aged 40-49 years with alopecia areata. Some clones in this sample may be carry-over from other donors' samples. The genes are TRBV6-2 or TRBV6-3 and TRBJ2-1; 7 nucleotides line up with TRBD2. The CDR3 DNA reads as TGTGCCAGCAGTTACTGGGAGGGGCGATACAATGAGCAGTTCTTC. Its translation is CASSYWEGRYNEQFF.